The rows below give T cell receptor beta chains drawn from one sample of a study of blood T cells in healthy people across ages. Using its own MiXCR run on the 5' RACE reads, TCRdb lists one record per CDR3 protein. The sample yields about 670,000 distinct CDR3 sequences, 45% to 60% seen once. Input material: blood. The receptors shown here come from a woman aged 80 or older in good health. Each CDR3 is given with its conserved first and last residue. A D gene is named only where the DNA matches it firmly. Part of the rows lack a size; the others show once, few, many or a class for expanded clones.

>TRBJ2-7|.|TRBV7-2|TRBD1
CASSPRQGAGYEQYF
TGTGCCAGCAGCCCAAGACAGGGGGCAGGGTACGAGCAGTACTTC
>TRBJ2-1|.|TRBV6-5|TRBD1
CASSAGQGNEQLF
TGTGCCAGCAGCGCGGGACAGGGCAATGAGCAGCTCTTC
>TRBJ2-7|many|TRBV7-2|TRBD2
CATGTSGFYEQYF
TGTGCCACCGGGACTAGCGGATTCTACGAGCAGTACTTC
>TRBJ2-4|many|TRBV20-1|TRBD1
CSAPHTGGGKNIQYF
TGCAGTGCTCCTCATACAGGGGGTGGCAAAAACATTCAGTACTTC
>TRBJ2-5|.|TRBV4-2|.
CAGSQAGETQYF
TGTGCTGGCAGCCAAGCGGGAGAGACCCAGTACTTC
>TRBJ2-3|.|TRBV28|TRBD2
CASSPRTRLAGGDTQYF
TGTGCCAGCAGTCCTCGAACCCGACTAGCGGGAGGGGATACGCAGTATTTT
>TRBJ2-5|.|TRBV9|TRBD2
CASSPTLAPQETQYF
TGTGCCAGCAGCCCCACACTAGCGCCTCAAGAGACCCAGTACTTC
>TRBJ2-1|many|TRBV29-1|.
CSAEGAREAYNEQFF
TGCAGCGCCGAGGGGGCCAGGGAGGCCTACAATGAGCAGTTCTTC
>TRBJ1-2|many|TRBV7-9|.
CASSVDSNYGYTF
TGTGCCAGCAGTGTTGATTCTAACTATGGCTACACCTTC
>TRBJ2-2|many|TRBV29-1|TRBD1
CSVEQDRAGTGELFF
TGCAGCGTTGAACAGGACAGGGCGGGCACCGGGGAGCTGTTTTTT
>TRBJ1-5|few|TRBV6-1|.
CASSEALAPLQLQHF
TGTGCCAGCAGTGAAGCGTTGGCCCCCCTTCAGCTCCAGCATTTT
>TRBJ2-7|many|TRBV29-1|TRBD1
CSVSGTGGPYEQYF
TGCAGCGTGTCCGGGACAGGTGGACCCTACGAGCAGTACTTC
>TRBJ1-2|once|TRBV20-1|TRBD1
CSATGRTGGIGGYTF
TGCAGTGCTACGGGAAGGACAGGGGGAATTGGTGGCTACACCTTC
>TRBJ2-1|.|TRBV15|.
CATSAQDGSSYNEQFF
TGTGCCACCAGCGCTCAGGACGGAAGCTCCTACAATGAGCAGTTCTTC
>TRBJ2-5|.|TRBV7-2|TRBD2
CTSSLDGLAGETQYF
TGTACCAGCAGCTTAGACGGGCTAGCGGGAGAGACCCAGTACTTC